Presented here are 23 T cell receptor beta chains from one specimen sequenced in a study of blood T cells in healthy people across ages. A sample-barcoded 5' primer and a J-beta primer mix were used in a second PCR of roughly 7 to 12 cycles. TCRdb fed the 5' RACE reads into MiXCR, producing one record per CDR3 protein. Of about 720,000 distinct CDR3 sequences listed, roughly 25% are singletons. These sequences were also reported in another study, on T cells of mothers and their children.

The source material was blood. These receptors all stem from a boy between 10 and 17 years old in good health.

There are a few counts of this clonotype. V usage is TRBV7-9 and J usage is TRBJ2-5; D remains unclear. Germline lookup yields CDR1 SEHNR and CDR2 FQNEAQ (reference sequence). This CDR3 has 14 amino acids. V lost 7 bases and J lost 2, with 14 bases in between. The CDR3 nucleotides are TGTGCCAGCAACCTTTTGAGCGAGCAAGAGACCCAGTACTTC. Amino acid sequence: CASNLLSEQETQYF.

The V and J genes are TRBV11-2 and TRBJ1-1; TRBD1 is a possible D gene (5 bases). CDR1 is SGHAT and CDR2 is FQNNGV in the germline V gene. There are 14 residues in the CDR3. Trimming took 5 bases from V and 1 from J, leaving 11 bases between them. CDR3 residues: CASSAQETNTEAFF. In DNA form, the CDR3 reads TGTGCCAGCAGCGCACAGGAGACGAACACTGAAGCTTTCTTT.

This clonotype was seen a single time. Since no conserved phenylalanine or tryptophan closes the CDR3, a read error is the likely cause. This chain uses TRBV28 with TRBJ2-7; D possibly corresponds to TRBD2 (5 bases). Trimming took off 4 bases at V and 2 bases at J, with 9 bases between the two ends. The germline V gene has CDR1 MDHEN and CDR2 SYDVKM. CDR3 size: 13 residues. DNA of the CDR3: TGTGCCAGCAGTTCACAGCGGACCTACGAGCAGTACCTC. It translates to CASSSQRTYEQYL.

The chain carries TRBV28 and TRBJ2-5, with 7 bases identical to TRBD1. The trim removed 5 bases at V and 5 bases at J, leaving 11 bases unmatched. Per germline, CDR1 MDHEN and CDR2 SYDVKM. The CDR3 totals 15 residues. This CDR3 is CASSQTDNRGETQYF. CDR3 sequence (DNA): TGTGCCAGCAGTCAAACCGATAACAGGGGCGAGACCCAGTACTTC. The full variable domain, its missing parts supplied by reference TRBV28 and TRBJ2-5, is DVKVTQSSRYLVKRTGEKVFLECVQDMDHENMFWYRQDPGLGLRLIYFSYDVKMKEKGDIPEGYSVSREKKERFSLILESASTNQTSMYLCASSQTDNRGETQYFGPGTRLLVL.

This clonotype was counted only a few times. The rearrangement joins TRBV5-6 to TRBJ2-7, with 8 bases lining up with TRBD1. The germline V gene has CDR1 SGHDT and CDR2 YYEEEE. This CDR3 is 16 amino acids long. V was clipped by 1 base and J by 3 bases; unmatched bases: 9. CDR3: CASSLSPDRVVYEQYF. The CDR3 DNA follows: TGTGCCAGCAGCTTGTCACCGGACAGGGTGGTCTACGAGCAGTACTTC.

CDR3 sequence (DNA): TGTGCCAGCAGCCAGGTCGCGTGGGCCTACAATGAGCAGTTCTTC. It specifies CASSQVAWAYNEQFF. This sequence joins TRBV3-1 and TRBJ2-1; D uncertain. Germline V gene lookup returns CDR1 LGHDT and CDR2 YNNKEL (reference sequence). Trimming pared 3 bases from V and 2 bases from J, leaving 11 bases between. This CDR3 contains 15 residues.

This chain joins TRBV20-1 and TRBJ2-7; the D gene is possibly TRBD2 (6 bases). V was trimmed by 4 bases and J by 12 bases, leaving 25 bases between them. This CDR3 contains 14 residues. Per the germline V gene, CDR1 is DFQATT and CDR2 is SNEGSKA (reference sequence). CDR3 region: CSAIYRDSSYGLYF. As DNA, the CDR3 is TGCAGTGCTATTTACCGGGACTCAAGCTACGGATTGTACTTC.

The V and J genes are TRBV7-8 and TRBJ2-3; the D gene is possibly TRBD1 (6 bases). Trimming removed 5 bases at V and 2 bases at J, with 20 bases between. Germline CDR1 reads SGHVS; CDR2 reads FQNEAQ. The CDR3 covers 17 residues. As DNA, the CDR3 is TGTGCCAGCAGCCAAAATGATTGGGACACGGACACAGATACGCAGTATTTT. Translation gives CASSQNDWDTDTDTQYF. Filled out from reference TRBV7-8 and TRBJ2-3, the complete variable domain reads GAGVSQSPRYKVAKRGQDVALRCDPISGHVSLFWYQQALGQGPEFLTYFQNEAQLDKSGLPSDRFFAERPEGSVSTLKIQRTQQEDSAVYLCASSQNDWDTDTDTQYFGPGTRLTVL.

The V gene is TRBV6-1, the J gene TRBJ1-4; D gene ambiguous. The germline gives CDR1 MNHNS, CDR2 SASEGT. The CDR3 has 10 residues. Trimming removed 7 bases from V and 7 bases from J, with 4 bases in between. This chain's CDR3 is CASKTEKLFF. In nucleotides, the CDR3 is TGTGCCAGCAAGACTGAAAAACTGTTTTTT.

A few counts support this clonotype. V is TRBV4-1 and J is TRBJ2-5; D unclear. The assigned J gene may be wrong: the sequence end matches TRBJ2-7 better. This CDR3 region has 15 residues. CDR1 is MGHRA and CDR2 is YSYEKL in the germline V gene. The CDR3 DNA follows: TGCGCCAGCAGCCAATCGTTCGGCGTAGACTACGAGCAGTACTTC. Translating gives CASSQSFGVDYEQYF.

V gene TRBV29-1 combines with J gene TRBJ2-1; 7 bases are shared with TRBD2. The CDR3 consists of 15 residues. V gave up 2 bases and J gave up 2 bases; unmatched junction bases: 6. The germline V gene encodes CDR1 SQVTM and CDR2 ANQGSEA. The CDR3 here is CSVERLAEAYNEQFF. In nucleotides, the CDR3 is TGCAGCGTTGAAAGGCTAGCGGAGGCCTACAATGAGCAGTTCTTC.

Many counts were recorded for this clonotype. This rearrangement joins TRBV29-1 to TRBJ2-7; D call uncertain. Trimming shortened V by 3 bases and J by 0 bases, and 9 bases separated the two germline ends. CDR3 length: 13 residues. Germline V gene data show CDR1 as SQVTM and CDR2 as ANQGSEA. The CDR3 DNA reads as TGCAGCGTTGAGGGCGGCAACTCCTACGAGCAGTACTTC. This gives the protein CSVEGGNSYEQYF.

This clonotype has more than one count but fewer than ten. The rearrangement links TRBV7-2 to TRBJ1-2, with 9 bases matching TRBD1. Germline V gives CDR1 SGHTA, CDR2 FQGNSA. CDR3 size: 14 residues. The trim removed 1 base at V and 7 bases at J, leaving 4 bases unmatched. The CDR3 sequence: CASSLGQGEAGYTF. The CDR3, as DNA: TGTGCCAGCAGCTTAGGACAGGGGGAAGCTGGCTACACCTTC.

V gene TRBV18 combines with J gene TRBJ1-2; 7 bases are shared with TRBD1. The CDR3 consists of 17 residues. CDR1 and CDR2 (germline): KGHSH, LQKENI. The V gene end was trimmed by 6 bases and the J gene end by 2 bases; junction bases not matched to a gene: 15. CDR3 DNA sequence: TGTGCCAGCTCCGCTCAAAACACCGGGACAGAGAACTATGGCTACACCTTC. Residues: CASSAQNTGTENYGYTF.

The table lists this clonotype with a few counts. The rearrangement joins TRBV7-8 to TRBJ2-7; unclear D gene. CDR3 length: 11 amino acids. V shed 4 bases and J shed 12 bases, with 13 bases lying between them. The germline CDR1 and CDR2 sequences are SGHVS and FQNEAQ. The CDR3 reads CASSYGPFSYF. The CDR3 DNA is TGTGCCAGCAGCTACGGGCCTTTCTCGTACTTC.

This clonotype has more than one count but fewer than ten. The chain combines TRBV29-1 with TRBJ1-5; D unclear. Germline CDR1 is SQVTM and CDR2 is ANQGSEA. The CDR3 extends over 13 amino acids. V gave up 2 bases and J gave up 2 bases, with 7 bases separating them. CDR3 amino acids: CSVEIDGNQPQHF. The CDR3 region has the DNA TGCAGCGTTGAAATCGACGGCAATCAGCCCCAGCATTTT. The whole variable domain, filled in from reference TRBV29-1 and TRBJ1-5, reads SAVISQKPSRDICQRGTSLTIQCQVDSQVTMMFWYRQQPGQSLTLIATANQGSEATYESGFVIDKFPISRPNLTFSTLTVSNMSPEDSSIYLCSVEIDGNQPQHFGDGTRLSIL.

This clonotype was counted between two and nine times. The chain is built from TRBV19 and TRBJ2-5; D not resolved. The CDR3 totals 14 residues. The germline CDR1 and CDR2 sequences are LNHDA and SQIVND (reference sequence). Trimming left V 3 bases short and J 5 bases short, with 13 bases between. For the CDR3, the DNA is TGTGCCAGTAGTATTGGGCGAATGGGGGAGACCCAGTACTTC. Its protein product is CASSIGRMGETQYF.

The CDR3 DNA is TGCAGCGTTGGGGGTCAGCCCCAGCATTTT. This sequence encodes CSVGGQPQHF. This rearrangement joins TRBV29-1 to TRBJ1-5; D gene unclear. This CDR3 has 10 amino acids. Germline CDR1 SQVTM, CDR2 ANQGSEA. V gave up 4 bases and J gave up 6 bases, with 4 bases separating them.

CDR3 bases: TGTGCCAGCAGCTATATTCAGGACAGATCGAACACCGGGGAGCTGTTTTTT. Protein product: CASSYIQDRSNTGELFF. The chain combines TRBV5-6 with TRBJ2-2; tentative D call: TRBD1 (6 bases). The germline V gene encodes CDR1 SGHDT and CDR2 YYEEEE. This CDR3 has 17 residues. V lost 3 bases, J lost 0 bases, and 15 bases lay in between.

The J gene is TRBJ2-5, the V gene TRBV7-8; 11 bases are a match to TRBD1. The CDR3 is 16 residues long. V lost 0 bases to trimming and J lost 4 bases; unmatched junction nucleotides: 4. The germline V gene has CDR1 SGHVS and CDR2 FQNEAQ. The CDR3: CASSLARTGGGETQYF. The CDR3 DNA sequence: TGTGCCAGCAGCTTAGCGCGGACAGGGGGCGGAGAGACCCAGTACTTC. Using reference TRBV7-8 and TRBJ2-5 for the parts outside the CDR3, the full variable domain is GAGVSQSPRYKVAKRGQDVALRCDPISGHVSLFWYQQALGQGPEFLTYFQNEAQLDKSGLPSDRFFAERPEGSVSTLKIQRTQQEDSAVYLCASSLARTGGGETQYFGPGTRLLVL.

There are many counts of this clonotype. The chain links TRBV21-1 to TRBJ2-6; the D segment call TRBD1 is taken from the table without a DNA check. TRBV21-1 counts as a pseudogene. This CDR3 is built from 17 residues. CDR3 amino acids: CASSNRDRETGANVLTF. The CDR3 DNA sequence: TGTGCCAGCAGCAACCGGGACAGGGAGACTGGGGCCAACGTCCTGACTTTC.

The J gene is TRBJ2-1, the V gene TRBV7-9; D not resolved. CDR3 size: 13 residues. In germline, CDR1 is SEHNR, CDR2 FQNEAQ (reference sequence). V dropped 0 bases and J dropped 5 bases, with 5 bases sitting between them. DNA of the CDR3: TGTGCCAGCAGCTTAGCGCTAAACAATGAGCAGTTCTTC. It is translated as CASSLALNNEQFF. Using reference TRBV7-9 and TRBJ2-1 for the parts outside the CDR3, the full variable domain is DTGVSQNPRHKITKRGQNVTFRCDPISEHNRLYWYRQTLGQGPEFLTYFQNEAQLEKSRLLSDRFSAERPKGSFSTLEIQRTEQGDSAMYLCASSLALNNEQFFGPGTRLTVL.

This clonotype has just a few counts. The J gene is TRBJ1-5, the V gene TRBV2; TRBD1 is a possible D gene (5 bases). Trimming removed 6 bases from V and 5 bases from J, with 14 bases in between. The CDR3 covers 14 residues. The V gene's germline CDR1 is SNHLY and CDR2 FYNNEI. CDR3 sequence reads: CASSAQIGDQPQHF. The CDR3 DNA sequence: TGTGCCAGCAGCGCCCAAATAGGGGATCAGCCCCAGCATTTT.